The 19 T cell receptor beta chains listed next were all sequenced from one sample in a study of T cells in localized non-small cell lung cancer. Assay: immunoSEQ multiplex PCR; the TCRdb copy retains only in-frame clones and omits some. The table lists about 33,000 clones, roughly nine tenths of them singletons. The specimen was PBMCs, collected before any cancer treatment. The receptors stem from a man aged 35-75 years with stage II lung adenocarcinoma.

V gene TRBV9 combines with J gene TRBJ2-7; possibly TRBD2 for D (5 bases). V was shortened by 1 base and J by 1 base, with 12 bases between the two germline ends. This CDR3 has 15 residues. The germline gives CDR1 SGDLS, CDR2 YYNGEE. CDR3 in amino acids: CASSVREELSYEQYF. In DNA, the CDR3 is TGTGCCAGCAGCGTACGGGAAGAGCTTTCCTACGAGCAGTACTTC.

V is TRBV11-3 and J is TRBJ2-7; the D gene is possibly TRBD1 (5 bases). The germline V gene has CDR1 SGHNT and CDR2 YENEEA. This CDR3 spans 15 amino acids. With 1 base removed from V and 4 bases from J, the gap between germline ends came to 14 bases. The CDR3 nucleotides are TGTGCCAGCAGCTTAGGACAGCTTGCGAGATACGAGCAGTACTTC. This sequence encodes CASSLGQLARYEQYF.

The chain has TRBV27 and TRBJ1-2; possible D gene TRBD1, 5 bases. Trimming removed 10 bases at V and 3 bases at J, with 18 bases between. The CDR3 runs to 14 residues. Germline CDR1 MNHEY, CDR2 SMNVEV (reference sequence). CDR3 coding DNA: TGTGCCACCGGGAGGGACGCTTCGGACTATGGCTACACCTTC. As protein: CATGRDASDYGYTF.

This clone was counted once. The genes are TRBV7-9 and TRBJ1-2, with 7 bases identical to TRBD1. Germline CDR1 reads SEHNR; CDR2 reads FQNEAQ (reference sequence). V lost 5 bases, J lost 5 bases, and 11 bases stayed unmatched. The CDR3 totals 15 residues. The CDR3 bases are TGTGCCAGCAGCCCTAGAGGGGGCGAGGATTATGGCTACACCTTC. Amino acids: CASSPRGGEDYGYTF.

This clone was recorded once. The rearrangement uses TRBV18 and TRBJ2-7; D perhaps matches TRBD1 (5 bases). Germline V gene lookup returns CDR1 KGHSH and CDR2 LQKENI. V was pared by 3 bases and J by 5 bases, with 14 bases between. The CDR3 length is 14 residues. CDR3 DNA: TGTGCCAGCTCACCCCGAATAGGGGTCGACGAGCAGTACTTC. This encodes CASSPRIGVDEQYF. Complete variable domain (other parts from reference TRBV18 and TRBJ2-7): NAGVMQNPRHLVRRRGQEARLRCSPMKGHSHVYWYRQLPEEGLKFMVYLQKENIIDESGMPKERFSAEFPKEGPSILRIQQVVRGDSAAYFCASSPRIGVDEQYFGPGTRLTVT.

V is TRBV10-2 and J is TRBJ1-3; possibly TRBD1 for D (6 bases). The CDR3 loop spans 16 amino acids. With 6 bases removed from V and 0 bases from J, the gap between germline ends came to 15 bases. In germline, CDR1 is WSHSY, CDR2 SAAADI. The CDR3 reads CASRGGGTNSGNTIYF. Here the CDR3 DNA reads TGCGCCAGCAGGGGCGGGGGCACAAACTCTGGAAACACCATATATTTT.

V is TRBV4-1 and J is TRBJ2-7; a possible D gene is TRBD1 (6 bases). Germline CDR1 MGHRA, CDR2 YSYEKL. The V end lost 0 bases, the J end lost 4 bases, and 10 bases lay between the germline ends. CDR3 length: 14 residues. The CDR3 loop reads CASSQDGRGYEQYF. CDR3 bases: TGCGCCAGCAGCCAAGATGGCAGGGGTTACGAGCAGTACTTC.

The chain links TRBV29-1 to TRBJ1-1; tentative D call: TRBD1 (6 bases). This CDR3 has 13 residues. From germline, CDR1 is SQVTM and CDR2 ANQGSEA. With 1 base removed from V and 4 bases from J, the gap between germline ends came to 10 bases. In DNA form, the CDR3 reads TGCAGCGTTGAAGGAGGGGGGGGCACTGAAGCTTTCTTT. Translating gives CSVEGGGGTEAFF.

The gene calls are TRBV11-2 and TRBJ2-7; maybe TRBD2 (5 bases). V lost 5 bases to trimming and J lost 2 bases, with 13 bases between them. The germline V gene encodes CDR1 SGHAT and CDR2 FQNNGV. The CDR3 extends over 14 amino acids. Here the CDR3 reads CASSRPRRPYEQYF. CDR3 nucleotide sequence: TGTGCCAGCAGCCGACCCCGGAGGCCCTACGAGCAGTACTTC. The variable domain in full, completed from reference TRBV11-2 and TRBJ2-7, reads EAGVAQSPRYKIIEKRQSVAFWCNPISGHATLYWYQQILGQGPKLLIQFQNNGVVDDSQLPKDRFSAERLKGVDSTLKIQPAKLEDSAVYLCASSRPRRPYEQYFGPGTRLTVT.

This chain uses TRBV28 with TRBJ1-2; 12 bases line up with TRBD1. The CDR3 consists of 16 residues. CDR1 and CDR2 (germline): MDHEN, SYDVKM. V gave up 3 bases and J gave up 10 bases; unmatched junction bases: 12. As DNA, the CDR3 is TGTGCCAGCAGTTTGAGAGCCGGGACAGGGGGCGCGGACTACACCTTC. This encodes CASSLRAGTGGADYTF.

The V call is TRBV14, the J call TRBJ2-7; D is unresolved. V dropped 0 bases and J dropped 0 bases, with 21 bases sitting between them. Germline CDR1 and CDR2: SGHDN and FVKESK. The CDR3 contains 19 residues. CDR3 DNA sequence: TGTGCCAGCAGCCAAGAGGGTGTTACCGGGCCCTGGGGCTCCTACGAGCAGTACTTC. This sequence encodes CASSQEGVTGPWGSYEQYF.

This chain links TRBV2 with TRBJ2-5; D could derive from TRBD1 or TRBD2 (5 bases each). In germline, CDR1 is SNHLY, CDR2 FYNNEI. The V and J ends lost 6 bases and 1 base respectively, with 15 bases between them. The CDR3 is made up of 15 amino acids. CDR3 protein: CASSLHQGAQETQYF. CDR3 DNA: TGTGCCAGCAGCCTACACCAGGGAGCCCAAGAGACCCAGTACTTC.

The genes are TRBV7-3 and TRBJ2-6; D might be TRBD1 or TRBD2, each matching 5 bases. This CDR3 is 15 amino acids long. CDR1 is SGHTA and CDR2 is FQGTGA in the germline V gene. V was clipped by 5 bases and J by 2 bases, with 10 bases between them. CDR3 DNA: TGTGCCAGCAGCCTCGGGACGGCTGGGGCCAACGTCCTGACTTTC. Encoded protein: CASSLGTAGANVLTF.

The chain is built from TRBV7-3 and TRBJ2-1, with 8 bases identical to TRBD2. Germline V gene lookup returns CDR1 SGHTA and CDR2 FQGTGA. CDR3 size: 17 residues. The ends lost 4 bases at V and 0 bases at J; junction bases unmatched: 8. For the CDR3, the DNA is TGTGCCAGCAGCTCCCAGGGGAGCGGGAGCTCCTACAATGAGCAGTTCTTC. It yields the protein CASSSQGSGSSYNEQFF.

The chain joins TRBV28 to TRBJ1-4; unclear D gene. CDR1 and CDR2 from the germline V gene are MDHEN and SYDVKM. V dropped 6 bases and J dropped 8 bases, with 7 bases sitting between them. The CDR3 has 11 amino acids. The CDR3 reads CASSRREKLFF. For the CDR3, the DNA is TGTGCCAGCAGCCGGAGAGAAAAACTGTTTTTT.

J is TRBJ1-5 and V is TRBV18, with a tentative D call TRBD1 (5 bases). The germline CDR1 and CDR2 sequences are KGHSH and LQKENI. V shed 2 bases and J shed 6 bases, with 5 bases lying between them. The CDR3 loop spans 12 amino acids. The CDR3 reads CASSPGGQPQHF. Written as DNA, the CDR3 is TGTGCCAGCTCACCAGGGGGTCAGCCCCAGCATTTT. Variable domain in full (rest from reference TRBV18 and TRBJ1-5): NAGVMQNPRHLVRRRGQEARLRCSPMKGHSHVYWYRQLPEEGLKFMVYLQKENIIDESGMPKERFSAEFPKEGPSILRIQQVVRGDSAAYFCASSPGGQPQHFGDGTRLSIL.

The V call is TRBV27, the J call TRBJ2-7; TRBD2 aligns across 9 bases. Per germline, CDR1 MNHEY and CDR2 SMNVEV (reference sequence). Trimming took 7 bases from V and 3 from J; bases not matched to a gene: 25. This CDR3 comprises 20 residues. CDR3 nucleotide sequence: TGTGCCAGCATCCTCCCCCCGCACAACCCCCCGGGACTAGCTTTCTACGAGCAGTACTTC. Residues: CASILPPHNPPGLAFYEQYF.

The chain is built from TRBV7-2 and TRBJ1-1; D call uncertain. Deletions cut 5 bases from V and 0 bases from J, with 10 bases between. The CDR3 runs to 14 residues. Germline CDR1 reads SGHTA; CDR2 reads FQGNSA. The CDR3 is CASSPNAMNTEAFF. The DNA for the CDR3 is TGTGCCAGCAGCCCCAATGCAATGAACACTGAAGCTTTCTTT.

J is TRBJ2-2 and V is TRBV9; D unresolved. The CDR3 runs 18 residues. Trimming pared 0 bases from V and 0 bases from J, leaving 15 bases between. In germline, CDR1 is SGDLS, CDR2 YYNGEE. The CDR3 region is CASSVEGKGYTNTGELFF. The CDR3 DNA sequence: TGTGCCAGCAGCGTAGAAGGTAAAGGGTATACGAACACCGGGGAGCTGTTTTTT. The variable domain in full, with the rest retrieved from reference TRBV9 and TRBJ2-2, is DSGVTQTPKHLITATGQRVTLRCSPRSGDLSVYWYQQSLDQGLQFLIQYYNGEERAKGNILERFSAQQFPDLHSELNLSSLELGDSALYFCASSVEGKGYTNTGELFFGEGSRLTVL.